This T cell receptor (beta chain) was obtained from a study of blood T cell repertoires in COVID-19. Study information: PBMCs, B-cell-depleted T cells, or T cells were the source of the cDNA or gDNA that made up the material.

Clones were sequenced by immunoSEQ multiplex PCR, and TCRdb holds only the in-frame ones, with some missing. Altogether some 150,000 clones are present, more than 80% being singletons, with the ten largest covering 4.8%. This clone was observed once. The germline V gene has CDR1 SGHRS and CDR2 YFSETQ. CDR3 length: 14 amino acids. Trimming took 0 bases from V and 4 from J, leaving 10 bases between them. The receptor's source is a human donor in a cohort sampled during active COVID-19. Sequencing input: peripheral blood. The chain has TRBV5-1 and TRBJ1-1; a possible D gene is TRBD1 (5 bases). Written as DNA, the CDR3 is TGCGCCAGCAGCTTGGAGGGACTCCGCACTGAAGCTTTCTTT. It specifies CASSLEGLRTEAFF.